This TCR beta chain was found in a study of monozygotic twins with inflammatory bowel disease. Blood samples, whole and unsorted for T cells, yielded the isolated total RNA. Details on this clonotype: Antigen specificity is unknown.

Notes on the study in general: The study found lower TCRbeta diversity (inverse Simpson) in IBD patients than in healthy co-twins.

From 3,500 to 4,500 ng of total RNA, each TCR library was prepared. Addition of UMIs with a 6-nucleotide sample barcode was achieved by template switching. TCRdb reanalyzed the 5' RACE reads and collapses them to one entry per CDR3 protein, without DNA. The sample table includes about 330,000 distinct CDR3 sequences. CDR3 length: 16 residues. The germline V gene has CDR1 SGHRS and CDR2 YFSETQ. The rearrangement joins TRBV5-1 to TRBJ2-7. This clonotype was obtained from a human donor with ulcerative colitis or Crohn's disease, or a healthy co-twin of an affected twin (not recorded which). Sequencing was carried out using blood. CDR3 amino acids: CASSLFPITTAYEQYF. The full variable domain, completed using reference TRBV5-1 and TRBJ2-7, is KAGVTQTPRYLIKTRGQQVTLSCSPISGHRSVSWYQQTPGQGLQFLFEYFSETQRNKGNFPGRFSGRQFSNSRSEMNVSTLELGDSALYLCASSLFPITTAYEQYFGPGTRLTVT.